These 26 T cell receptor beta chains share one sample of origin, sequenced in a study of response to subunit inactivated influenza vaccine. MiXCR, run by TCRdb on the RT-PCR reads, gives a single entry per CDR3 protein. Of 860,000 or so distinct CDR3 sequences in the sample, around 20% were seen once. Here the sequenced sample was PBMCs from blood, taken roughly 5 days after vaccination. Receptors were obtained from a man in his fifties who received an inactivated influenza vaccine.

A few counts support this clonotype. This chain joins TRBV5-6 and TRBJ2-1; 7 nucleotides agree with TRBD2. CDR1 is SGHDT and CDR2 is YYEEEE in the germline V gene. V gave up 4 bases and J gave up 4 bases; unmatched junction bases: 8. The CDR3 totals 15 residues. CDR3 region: CASSPPSGDYNEQFF. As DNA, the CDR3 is TGTGCCAGCAGCCCGCCTAGCGGAGATTACAATGAGCAGTTCTTC.

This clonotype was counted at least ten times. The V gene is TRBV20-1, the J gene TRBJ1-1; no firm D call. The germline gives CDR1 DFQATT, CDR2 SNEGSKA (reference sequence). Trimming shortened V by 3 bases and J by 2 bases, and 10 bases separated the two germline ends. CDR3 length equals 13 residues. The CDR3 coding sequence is TGCAGTGCTAGTGTTCGATCCAACACTGAAGCTTTCTTT. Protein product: CSASVRSNTEAFF.

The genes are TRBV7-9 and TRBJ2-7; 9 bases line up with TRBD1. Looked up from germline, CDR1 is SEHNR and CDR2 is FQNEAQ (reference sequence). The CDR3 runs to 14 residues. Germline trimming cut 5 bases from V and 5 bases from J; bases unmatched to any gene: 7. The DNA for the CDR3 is TGTGCCAGCAGCCACGGGACAGGGCCTGACGAGCAGTACTTC. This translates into CASSHGTGPDEQYF.

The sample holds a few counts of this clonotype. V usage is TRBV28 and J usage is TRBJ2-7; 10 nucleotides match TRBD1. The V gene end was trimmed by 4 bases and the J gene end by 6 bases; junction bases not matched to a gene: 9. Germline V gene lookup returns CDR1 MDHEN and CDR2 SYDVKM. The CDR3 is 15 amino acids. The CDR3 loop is CASSSQGQGSREQYF. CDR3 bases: TGTGCCAGCAGTTCCCAGGGACAGGGGTCTCGCGAGCAGTACTTC.

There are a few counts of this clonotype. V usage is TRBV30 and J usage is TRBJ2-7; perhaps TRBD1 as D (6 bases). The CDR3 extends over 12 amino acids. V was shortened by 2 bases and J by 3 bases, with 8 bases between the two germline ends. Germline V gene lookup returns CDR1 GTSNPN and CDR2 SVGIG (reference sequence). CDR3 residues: CAWSIRGYEQYF. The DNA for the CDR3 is TGTGCCTGGAGTATCAGGGGCTACGAGCAGTACTTC. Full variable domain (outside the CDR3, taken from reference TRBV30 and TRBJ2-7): SQTIHQWPATLVQPVGSPLSLECTVEGTSNPNLYWYRQAAGRGLQLLFYSVGIGQISSEVPQNLSASRPQDRQFILSSKKLLLSDSGFYLCAWSIRGYEQYFGPGTRLTVT.

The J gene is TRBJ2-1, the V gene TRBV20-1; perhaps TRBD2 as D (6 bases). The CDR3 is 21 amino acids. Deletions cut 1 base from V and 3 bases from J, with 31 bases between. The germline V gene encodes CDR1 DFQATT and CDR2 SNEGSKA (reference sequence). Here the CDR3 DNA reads TGCAGTGCTAGAGGGGCTAGCGCGGCTAATCAGCCCCTAATAAACTACAATGAGCAGTTCTTC. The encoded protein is CSARGASAANQPLINYNEQFF.

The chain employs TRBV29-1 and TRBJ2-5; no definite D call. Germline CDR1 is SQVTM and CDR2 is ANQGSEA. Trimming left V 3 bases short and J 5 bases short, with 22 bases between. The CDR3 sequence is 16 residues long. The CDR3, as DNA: TGCAGCGTTGAGTTTGGTCGGATAAGGTTGGGGGAGACCCAGTACTTC. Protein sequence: CSVEFGRIRLGETQYF.

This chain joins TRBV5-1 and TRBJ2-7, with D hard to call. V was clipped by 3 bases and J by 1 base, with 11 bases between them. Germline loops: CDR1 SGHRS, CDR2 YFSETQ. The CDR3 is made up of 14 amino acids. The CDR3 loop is CASSYVLESYEQYF. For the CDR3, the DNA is TGCGCCAGCAGCTACGTTCTCGAGTCCTACGAGCAGTACTTC.

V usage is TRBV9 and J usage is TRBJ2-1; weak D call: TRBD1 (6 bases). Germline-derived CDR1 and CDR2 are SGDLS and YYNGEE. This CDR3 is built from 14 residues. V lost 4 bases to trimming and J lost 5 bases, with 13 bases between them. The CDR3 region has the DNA TGTGCCAGCAGCCTAAGACAGGCGGACAATGAGCAGTTCTTC. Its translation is CASSLRQADNEQFF.

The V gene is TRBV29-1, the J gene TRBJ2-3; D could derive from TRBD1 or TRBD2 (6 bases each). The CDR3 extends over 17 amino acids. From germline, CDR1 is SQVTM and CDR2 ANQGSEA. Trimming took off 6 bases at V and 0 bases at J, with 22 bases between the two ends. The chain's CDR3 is CSVLERVTGRSTDTQYF. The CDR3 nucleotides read TGCAGCGTACTTGAGCGGGTGACAGGTCGTAGCACAGATACGCAGTATTTT.

CDR3 in DNA: TGTGCCAGCAGCTTAGGGGGGATCGGACAGACCCAGTACTTC. This gives the protein CASSLGGIGQTQYF. The J gene is TRBJ2-5, the V gene TRBV7-9; tentatively, D is TRBD1 or TRBD2 (5 bases each). V was shortened by 1 base and J by 6 bases, with 12 bases between the two germline ends. This CDR3 is built from 14 residues. Per the germline V gene, CDR1 is SEHNR and CDR2 is FQNEAQ (reference sequence).

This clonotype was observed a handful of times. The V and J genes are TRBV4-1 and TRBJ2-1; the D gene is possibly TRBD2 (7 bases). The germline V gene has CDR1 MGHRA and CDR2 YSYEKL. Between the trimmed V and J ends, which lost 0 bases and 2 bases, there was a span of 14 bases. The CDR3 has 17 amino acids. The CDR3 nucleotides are TGCGCCAGCAGCCAAGATTTGGGGGGGCTTGCCTACAATGAGCAGTTCTTC. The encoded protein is CASSQDLGGLAYNEQFF.

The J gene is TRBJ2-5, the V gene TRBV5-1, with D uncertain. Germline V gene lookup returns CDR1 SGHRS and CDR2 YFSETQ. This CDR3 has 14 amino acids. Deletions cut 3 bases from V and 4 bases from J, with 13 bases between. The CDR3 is CASSYQPMGETQYF. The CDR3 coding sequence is TGCGCCAGCAGCTATCAACCGATGGGAGAGACCCAGTACTTC.

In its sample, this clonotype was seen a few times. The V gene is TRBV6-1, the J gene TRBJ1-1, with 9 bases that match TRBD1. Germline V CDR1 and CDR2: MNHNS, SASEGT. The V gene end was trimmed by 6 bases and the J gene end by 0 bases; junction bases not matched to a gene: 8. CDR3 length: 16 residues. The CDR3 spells CASRIRGTGLNTEAFF. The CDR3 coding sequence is TGTGCCAGCAGGATTCGAGGGACAGGGCTGAACACTGAAGCTTTCTTT.

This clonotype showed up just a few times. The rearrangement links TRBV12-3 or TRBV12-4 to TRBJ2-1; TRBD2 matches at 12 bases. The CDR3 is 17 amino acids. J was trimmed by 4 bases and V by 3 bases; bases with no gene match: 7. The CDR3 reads CASSFLSSGRGYNEQFF. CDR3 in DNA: TGTGCCAGCAGTTTTCTGTCTAGCGGGAGGGGGTACAATGAGCAGTTCTTC.

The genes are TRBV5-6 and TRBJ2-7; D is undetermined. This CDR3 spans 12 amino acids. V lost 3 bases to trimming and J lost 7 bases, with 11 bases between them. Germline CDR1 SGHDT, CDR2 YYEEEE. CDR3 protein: CASSSLTGEQYF. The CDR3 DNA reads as TGTGCCAGCAGCTCCTTGACTGGGGAGCAGTACTTC.

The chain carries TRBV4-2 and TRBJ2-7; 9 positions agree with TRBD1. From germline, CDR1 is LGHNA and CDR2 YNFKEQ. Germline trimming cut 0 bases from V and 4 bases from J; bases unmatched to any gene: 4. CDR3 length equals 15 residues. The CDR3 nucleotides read TGTGCCAGCAGCCAAGATGGGACAGGGCAATACGAGCAGTACTTC. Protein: CASSQDGTGQYEQYF.

The CDR3 region is CSASGTTGGPNQPQHF. For the CDR3, the DNA is TGCAGTGCCTCCGGGACTACTGGGGGCCCAAATCAGCCCCAGCATTTT. The rearrangement joins TRBV20-1 to TRBJ1-5; D is possibly TRBD1 (6 bases). CDR3 size: 16 residues. Germline V gene data show CDR1 as DFQATT and CDR2 as SNEGSKA (reference sequence). Trimming removed 6 bases at V and 4 bases at J, with 22 bases between.

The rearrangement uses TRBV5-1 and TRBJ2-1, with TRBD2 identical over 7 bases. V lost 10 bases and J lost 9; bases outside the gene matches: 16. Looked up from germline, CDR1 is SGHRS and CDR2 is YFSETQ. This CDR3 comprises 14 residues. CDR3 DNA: TGCGCCGGTCATACAACCGGGACTAACCTTGAGCAGTTCTTC. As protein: CAGHTTGTNLEQFF.

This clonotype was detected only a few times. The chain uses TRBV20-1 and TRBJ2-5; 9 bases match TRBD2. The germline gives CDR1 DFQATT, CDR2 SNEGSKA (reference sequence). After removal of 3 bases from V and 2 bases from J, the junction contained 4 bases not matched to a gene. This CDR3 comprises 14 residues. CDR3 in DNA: TGCAGTGCTAGTCTAGCGGGGCTTCAAGAGACCCAGTACTTC. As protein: CSASLAGLQETQYF.

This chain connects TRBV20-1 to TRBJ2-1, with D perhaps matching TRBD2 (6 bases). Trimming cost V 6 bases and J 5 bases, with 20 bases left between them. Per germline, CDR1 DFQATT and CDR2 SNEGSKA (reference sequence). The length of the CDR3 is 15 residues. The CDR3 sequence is CSAQDGRGFHNEQFF. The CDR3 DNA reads TGCAGTGCCCAAGACGGGAGAGGGTTCCACAATGAGCAGTTCTTC.

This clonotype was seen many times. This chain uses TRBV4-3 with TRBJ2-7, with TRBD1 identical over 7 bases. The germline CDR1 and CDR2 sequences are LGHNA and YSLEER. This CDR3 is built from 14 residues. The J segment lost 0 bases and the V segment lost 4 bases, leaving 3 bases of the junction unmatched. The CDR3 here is CASSRGTASYEQYF. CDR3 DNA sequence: TGCGCCAGCAGCCGAGGGACAGCCTCCTACGAGCAGTACTTC.

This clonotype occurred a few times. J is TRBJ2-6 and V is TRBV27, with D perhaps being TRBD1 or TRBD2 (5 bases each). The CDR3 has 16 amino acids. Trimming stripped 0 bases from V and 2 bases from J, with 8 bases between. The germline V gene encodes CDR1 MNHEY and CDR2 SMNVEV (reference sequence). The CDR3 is CASSLSGTTGANVLTF. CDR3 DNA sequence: TGTGCCAGCAGTTTATCGGGGACGACTGGGGCCAACGTCCTGACTTTC.

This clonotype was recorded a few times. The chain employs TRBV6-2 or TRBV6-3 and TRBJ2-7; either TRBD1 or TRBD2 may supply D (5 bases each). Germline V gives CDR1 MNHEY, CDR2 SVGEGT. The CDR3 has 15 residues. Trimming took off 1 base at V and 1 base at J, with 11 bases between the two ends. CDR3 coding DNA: TGTGCCAGCAGTTACTTCCGGGACGGATCCTACGAGCAGTACTTC. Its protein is CASSYFRDGSYEQYF.

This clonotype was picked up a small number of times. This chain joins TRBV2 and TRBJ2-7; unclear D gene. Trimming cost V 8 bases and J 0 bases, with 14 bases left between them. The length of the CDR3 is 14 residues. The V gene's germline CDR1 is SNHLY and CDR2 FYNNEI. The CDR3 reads CASVALVSSYEQYF. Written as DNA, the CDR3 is TGTGCCAGCGTCGCCCTCGTTAGCTCCTACGAGCAGTACTTC.

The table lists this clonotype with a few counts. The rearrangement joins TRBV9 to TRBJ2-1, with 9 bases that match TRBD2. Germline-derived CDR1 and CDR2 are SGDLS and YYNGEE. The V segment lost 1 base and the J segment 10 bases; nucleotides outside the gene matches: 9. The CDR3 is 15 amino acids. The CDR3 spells CASSVNSLAGKEQFF. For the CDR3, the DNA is TGTGCCAGCAGCGTAAACTCGCTAGCGGGGAAAGAGCAGTTCTTC.